The 6 T cell receptor beta chains reported below all come from one sample, sequenced in a study of shared clonotypes between healthy human individuals. Sequenced by immunoSEQ multiplex PCR; TCRdb stores in-frame clones only, minus some. Of about 2.1 million clones in the sample, about 93% were seen once. CD45RO negativity and positive selection for CCR7 defined naive CD8 cells, a population that excluded terminally differentiated effector memory CD45RA+ cells. Sequenced sample: naive CD8+ T cells from PBMCs. These receptors were taken from a man aged 18 to 30 in good health. Some clones in this sample may be carry-over from other donors' samples.

The CDR3 DNA follows: TGCGCCAGCAGCTTCTCACAGAGCTGGTTTGATACGCAGTATTTT. It yields the protein CASSFSQSWFDTQYF. This chain joins TRBV5-1 and TRBJ2-3, with D hard to call. Trimming removed 2 bases at V and 6 bases at J, with 16 bases between. The CDR3 runs to 15 residues. Germline CDR1 is SGHRS and CDR2 is YFSETQ.

The rearrangement links TRBV7-9 to TRBJ2-2; D is undetermined. Germline V gene sequence: CDR1 SEHNR, CDR2 FQNEAQ (reference sequence). CDR3 length equals 10 residues. Trimming pared 8 bases from V and 7 bases from J, leaving 5 bases between. The CDR3, as DNA: TGTGCCAGCGTGGGCGGGGAGCTGTTTTTT. Translation gives CASVGGELFF.

The CDR3 DNA follows: TGTGCCAGCAGCTTAGAGGCAGGGAACTATGGCTACACCTTC. Amino acids: CASSLEAGNYGYTF. This chain links TRBV13 with TRBJ1-2; TRBD1 is a possible D gene (5 bases). V gave up 1 base and J gave up 2 bases, with 8 bases separating them. Germline-derived CDR1 and CDR2 are PRHDT and FYEKMQ (reference sequence). The CDR3 length is 14 residues.

The chain links TRBV7-3 to TRBJ2-1; D remains ambiguous. Germline CDR1 and CDR2: SGHTA and FQGTGA. Trimming removed 2 bases at V and 8 bases at J, with 7 bases between. The CDR3 totals 12 residues. CDR3 nucleotides: TGTGCCAGCAGCTTATCTGGGGATGAGCAGTTCTTC. This translates into CASSLSGDEQFF.

The J gene is TRBJ2-7, the V gene TRBV7-8, with D tentatively TRBD2 (6 bases). Germline V gives CDR1 SGHVS, CDR2 FQNEAQ. The V end lost 0 bases, the J end lost 6 bases, and 15 bases lay between the germline ends. The CDR3 length is 15 residues. CDR3 nucleotides: TGTGCCAGCAGCTTAGCGGACTATACTAGGGGCGAGCAGTACTTC. It specifies CASSLADYTRGEQYF.

The V gene is TRBV15, the J gene TRBJ2-2; no reliable D call. CDR3 length: 15 residues. Germline V CDR1 and CDR2: LNHNV, YYDKDF (reference sequence). V gave up 1 base and J gave up 7 bases, with 13 bases separating them. The CDR3 reads CATSRGANTYGELFF. The CDR3, as DNA: TGTGCCACCAGCAGAGGGGCAAATACTTACGGGGAGCTGTTTTTT.